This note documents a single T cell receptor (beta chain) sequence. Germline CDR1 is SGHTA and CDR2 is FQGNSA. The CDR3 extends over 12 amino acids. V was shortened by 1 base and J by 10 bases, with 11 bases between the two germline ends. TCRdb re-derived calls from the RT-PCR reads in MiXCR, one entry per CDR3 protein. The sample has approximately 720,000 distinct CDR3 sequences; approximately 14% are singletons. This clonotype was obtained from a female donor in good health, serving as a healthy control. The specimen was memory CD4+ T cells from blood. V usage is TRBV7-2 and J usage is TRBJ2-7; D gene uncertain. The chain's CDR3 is CASSLEYTRQYF. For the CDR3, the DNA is TGTGCCAGCAGCTTAGAGTATACTCGCCAGTACTTC.